This TCR beta chain stems from a study of shared clonotypes between healthy human individuals. In regard to this clone: Its antigen is currently unknown.

The V gene lost 4 bases and the J gene lost 0 bases, with 12 bases spanning the gap. From germline, CDR1 is SGDLS and CDR2 YYNGEE. The CDR3 totals 15 residues. The assay was carried out at the deep level. The table came from immunoSEQ multiplex PCR; TCRdb's copy has only in-frame clones and leaves some out. This sample has some 900,000 clones, with about three quarters found just once. Overall study findings and caveats: Non-shared clonotypes had lower generation probabilities than those shared by all four donors. Estimated clonotype richness was generally higher in naive than memory subsets.

Input material: memory CD4+ T cells sorted from blood. Sample subset: CD45RA-negative fraction. This receptor was taken from a man aged 18 to 29 in good health. This sequence joins TRBV9 and TRBJ2-3, with D possibly being TRBD2 (5 bases). The CDR3 bases are TGTGCCAGCAGCCGTAGCGTAACTAGCACAGATACGCAGTATTTT. Encoded protein: CASSRSVTSTDTQYF. Together with reference TRBV9 and TRBJ2-3, the CDR3 gives the full variable domain: DSGVTQTPKHLITATGQRVTLRCSPRSGDLSVYWYQQSLDQGLQFLIQYYNGEERAKGNILERFSAQQFPDLHSELNLSSLELGDSALYFCASSRSVTSTDTQYFGPGTRLTVL.